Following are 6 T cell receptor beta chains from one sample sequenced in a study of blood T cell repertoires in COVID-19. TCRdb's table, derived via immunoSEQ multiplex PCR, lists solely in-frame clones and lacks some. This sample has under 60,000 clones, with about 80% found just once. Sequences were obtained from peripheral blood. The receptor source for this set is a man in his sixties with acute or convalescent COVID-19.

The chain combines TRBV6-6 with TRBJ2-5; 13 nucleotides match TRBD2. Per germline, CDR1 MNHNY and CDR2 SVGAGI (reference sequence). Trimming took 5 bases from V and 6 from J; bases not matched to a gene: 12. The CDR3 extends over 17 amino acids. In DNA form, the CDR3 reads TGTGCCAGCAGTCCTCGGACTAGCGGGGGCCCTGCAAAGACCCAGTACTTC. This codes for CASSPRTSGGPAKTQYF.

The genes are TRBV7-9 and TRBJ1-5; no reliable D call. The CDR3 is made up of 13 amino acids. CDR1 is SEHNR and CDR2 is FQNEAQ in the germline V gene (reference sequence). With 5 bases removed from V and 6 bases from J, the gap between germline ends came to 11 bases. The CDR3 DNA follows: TGTGCCAGCAGCCCTCCGTCCGGTCAGCCCCAGCATTTT. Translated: CASSPPSGQPQHF.

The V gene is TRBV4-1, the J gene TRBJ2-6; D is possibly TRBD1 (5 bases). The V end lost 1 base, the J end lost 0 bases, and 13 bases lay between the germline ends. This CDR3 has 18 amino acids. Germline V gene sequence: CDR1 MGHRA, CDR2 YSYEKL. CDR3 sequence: CASSQGTGENSGANVLTF. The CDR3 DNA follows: TGCGCCAGCAGCCAAGGAACAGGTGAAAACTCTGGGGCCAACGTCCTGACTTTC.

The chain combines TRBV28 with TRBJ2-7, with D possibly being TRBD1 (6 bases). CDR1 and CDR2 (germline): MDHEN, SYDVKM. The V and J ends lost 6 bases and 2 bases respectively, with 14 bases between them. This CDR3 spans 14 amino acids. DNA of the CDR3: TGTGCCAGCAGGGGACATACTGGTACCTACGAGCAGTACTTC. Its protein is CASRGHTGTYEQYF.

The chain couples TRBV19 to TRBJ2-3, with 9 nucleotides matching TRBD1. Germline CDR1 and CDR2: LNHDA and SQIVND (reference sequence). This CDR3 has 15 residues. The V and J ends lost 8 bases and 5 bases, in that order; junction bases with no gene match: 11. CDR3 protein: CASGTGGPRGDTQYF. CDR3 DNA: TGTGCCAGTGGCACAGGGGGCCCACGGGGAGATACGCAGTATTTT.

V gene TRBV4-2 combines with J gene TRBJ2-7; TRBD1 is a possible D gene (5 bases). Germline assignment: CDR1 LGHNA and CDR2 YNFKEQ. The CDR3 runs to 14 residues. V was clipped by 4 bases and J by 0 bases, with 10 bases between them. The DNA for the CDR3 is TGTGCCAGCAGCCGACAGACGACCTCCTACGAGCAGTACTTC. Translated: CASSRQTTSYEQYF.